The 7 T cell receptor beta chains given below trace back to one sample, sequenced in a study of shared clonotypes between healthy human individuals. Libraries were prepared by immunoSEQ multiplex PCR; TCRdb keeps only in-frame clonotypes and omits some of them. The sample comprises approximately 500,000 clones, 90% to 97% of which are singletons, and approximately 0.06% rests with the top ten. Sequenced sample: naive CD4+ T cells sorted from blood. The subset here: CD45RA+ positively selected. These receptors all come from a woman aged 30 to 39 in good health.

The chain combines TRBV10-1 with TRBJ2-5; the match to TRBD2 covers 9 bases. The J segment lost 1 base and the V segment lost 2 bases, leaving 2 bases of the junction unmatched. This CDR3 is 15 amino acids long. CDR1 is WNHNN, CDR2 SYGVQD, per germline (reference sequence). This CDR3 reads CASSEVTSGQETQYF. DNA for the CDR3: TGCGCCAGCAGTGAGGTGACTAGCGGCCAAGAGACCCAGTACTTC.

The chain links TRBV2 to TRBJ2-5, with a weak D call TRBD2 (5 bases). This CDR3 is built from 13 residues. Trimming stripped 6 bases from V and 2 bases from J, with 10 bases between. CDR1 and CDR2 from the germline V gene are SNHLY and FYNNEI. Written as DNA, the CDR3 is TGTGCCAGCAGGCAAAGCGGTCAAGAGACCCAGTACTTC. Its translation: CASRQSGQETQYF.

V usage is TRBV5-1 and J usage is TRBJ1-2; D remains unclear. V was trimmed by 0 bases and J by 2 bases, leaving 5 bases between them. The CDR3 covers 13 residues. Germline V gives CDR1 SGHRS, CDR2 YFSETQ. The CDR3 DNA follows: TGCGCCAGCAGCTTGGAACAGAACTATGGCTACACCTTC. It encodes CASSLEQNYGYTF.

This clone was counted between two and nine times. This chain joins TRBV4-1 and TRBJ1-4; D not certain. Trimming removed 4 bases from V and 1 base from J, with 10 bases in between. This CDR3 spans 15 amino acids. Looked up from germline, CDR1 is MGHRA and CDR2 is YSYEKL. CDR3 region: CASSPLTKTNEKLFF. In DNA, the CDR3 is TGCGCCAGCAGCCCCCTAACCAAAACTAATGAAAAACTGTTTTTT.

The chain links TRBV19 to TRBJ2-5, with 12 bases that match TRBD1. The CDR3 loop spans 15 amino acids. After removal of 5 bases from V and 3 bases from J, the junction contained 4 bases not matched to a gene. Per the germline V gene, CDR1 is LNHDA and CDR2 is SQIVND (reference sequence). The CDR3 loop reads CASSLGQGAKETQYF. CDR3 DNA: TGTGCCAGTAGTTTGGGACAGGGGGCAAAAGAGACCCAGTACTTC.

The chain links TRBV5-1 to TRBJ1-4, with D maybe TRBD1 (5 bases). CDR3 length equals 16 residues. The V end lost 4 bases, the J end lost 0 bases, and 13 bases lay between the germline ends. The V gene's germline CDR1 is SGHRS and CDR2 YFSETQ. DNA for the CDR3: TGCGCCAGCAGCCCTGAGGGGCCCCCAACTAATGAAAAACTGTTTTTT. Its translation: CASSPEGPPTNEKLFF.

This clone was seen just once. V gene TRBV4-2 combines with J gene TRBJ1-5; D is unclear. V was trimmed by 0 bases and J by 4 bases, leaving 4 bases between them. CDR3 length equals 13 residues. Germline loops: CDR1 LGHNA, CDR2 YNFKEQ. CDR3 DNA: TGTGCCAGCAGCCAAGACGGGAATCAGCCCCAGCATTTT. It codes for CASSQDGNQPQHF.